This T cell receptor (beta chain) appears in the sequencing data of a study of beta chain features in type 1 diabetes. Expressed TCRB transcripts were sequenced because the entire RNA isolate underwent reverse transcription. Only in-frame clones appear in the TCRdb table, and some are missing; sequencing was by immunoSEQ multiplex PCR. The table records hundreds of thousands of clones, about an eighth of them present only once. V lost 2 bases and J lost 7, with 10 bases in between. Germline CDR1 MNHEY, CDR2 SVGAGI. The CDR3 totals 13 residues. This clone was recorded a few times. The gene calls are TRBV6-5 and TRBJ2-3; D is undetermined. The receptor was derived from a woman between 18 and 29 years old in good health. Sequenced input: naive CD4+ T cells from blood. Here the CDR3 DNA reads TGTGCCAGCAGTTACCCTCCAGCGTATACGCAGTATTTT. Residues: CASSYPPAYTQYF.